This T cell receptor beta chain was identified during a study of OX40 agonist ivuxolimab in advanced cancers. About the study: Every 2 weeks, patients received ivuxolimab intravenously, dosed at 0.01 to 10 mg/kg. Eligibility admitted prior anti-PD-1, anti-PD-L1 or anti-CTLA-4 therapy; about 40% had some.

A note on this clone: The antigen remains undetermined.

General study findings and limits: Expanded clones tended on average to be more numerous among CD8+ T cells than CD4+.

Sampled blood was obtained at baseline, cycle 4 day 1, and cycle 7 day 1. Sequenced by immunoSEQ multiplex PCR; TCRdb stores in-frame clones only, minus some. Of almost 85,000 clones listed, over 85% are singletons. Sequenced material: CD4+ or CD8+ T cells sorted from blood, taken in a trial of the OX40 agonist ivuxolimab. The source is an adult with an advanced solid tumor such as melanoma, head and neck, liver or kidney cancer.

CDR3 amino acids: CAIRRGLPPNTGELFF. The CDR3 DNA reads TGTGCCATCAGGAGGGGACTACCCCCGAACACCGGGGAGCTGTTTTTT. The V and J genes are TRBV10-3 and TRBJ2-2, with 7 bases aligning to TRBD2. Germline-derived CDR1 and CDR2 are ENHRY and SYGVKD. The CDR3 has 16 residues. V dropped 6 bases and J dropped 0; count of bases not matched to a gene: 7.